Reported below is one T cell receptor (beta chain). Methods used by the authors: Reference gene primer amplification in the assay estimated nucleated cell counts. Generated by immunoSEQ multiplex PCR, the TCRdb table keeps only in-frame clones and is missing some. V and J calls and clone size come straight from that table; D and trimming were deduced from the DNA. This sample has 300,000 to 450,000 clones, with about nine tenths found just once. This sample is part of a study of blood T cell repertoires in COVID-19. The germline V gene encodes CDR1 LGHNA and CDR2 YNFKEQ. V was pared by 2 bases and J by 1 base, with 8 bases between. This CDR3 is built from 14 residues.

The clonotype was recovered from a woman aged 55-69 years with COVID-19, enrolled during active disease. Sequencing was done on a sample of peripheral blood. The chain carries TRBV4-2 and TRBJ1-1; D is uncertain. The CDR3 here is CASSQKIANTEAFF. The CDR3 bases are TGTGCCAGCAGCCAAAAAATAGCGAACACTGAAGCTTTCTTT.